The 20 T cell receptor beta chains given below trace back to one sample, sequenced in a study of shared clonotypes between healthy human individuals. Clones were read by immunoSEQ multiplex PCR, and TCRdb kept only the in-frame ones, dropping some. The sample records nearly 2 million clones, about 95% being singletons. CD45RO-negative cells were positively selected for CCR7, leaving out terminally differentiated effector memory CD45RA+ cells. Sequencing used naive CD8+ T cells sorted from blood. The receptors come from a man younger than 35 in good health.

This clone was seen once. V is TRBV7-9 and J is TRBJ1-3; D unresolved. CDR3 length: 13 residues. The V end lost 3 bases, the J end lost 0 bases, and 3 bases lay between the germline ends. Germline loops: CDR1 SEHNR, CDR2 FQNEAQ (reference sequence). The chain's CDR3 is CASSFPSGNTIYF. Written as DNA, the CDR3 is TGTGCCAGCAGCTTCCCCTCTGGAAACACCATATATTTT.

V and J are TRBV6-5 and TRBJ1-4; D not resolved. The length of the CDR3 is 12 residues. The germline CDR1 and CDR2 sequences are MNHEY and SVGAGI. V was pared by 6 bases and J by 10 bases, with 12 bases between. CDR3 sequence (DNA): TGTGCCAGCAGCGACCCGCCTGGAAAACTGTTTTTT. Its translation: CASSDPPGKLFF.

CDR3 nucleotide sequence: TGTGCCAGCAGCCTGTGGGGGGCAGGAACTGGCTACACCTTC. It yields the protein CASSLWGAGTGYTF. This rearrangement joins TRBV5-6 to TRBJ1-2; D might be TRBD1 (6 bases). The CDR3 totals 14 residues. Looked up from germline, CDR1 is SGHDT and CDR2 is YYEEEE. V was cut by 4 bases and J by 7 bases, with 17 bases left in between.

The genes are TRBV27 and TRBJ2-3; D call uncertain. The CDR3 contains 14 residues. Germline V gives CDR1 MNHEY, CDR2 SMNVEV (reference sequence). Trimming took off 6 bases at V and 6 bases at J, with 16 bases between the two ends. CDR3 coding DNA: TGTGCCAGCAGCGCCGCTGGTCCATACGATACGCAGTATTTT. It is translated as CASSAAGPYDTQYF.

The chain is built from TRBV9 and TRBJ2-3; possible D gene TRBD2, 7 bases. Germline V CDR1 and CDR2: SGDLS, YYNGEE. V was cut by 3 bases and J by 5 bases, with 16 bases left in between. The CDR3 sequence is 15 residues long. CDR3 sequence (DNA): TGTGCCAGCAGCGCAGGAGGGGGGGCACAAGATACGCAGTATTTT. Its translation: CASSAGGGAQDTQYF.

The J gene is TRBJ2-3, the V gene TRBV4-1; TRBD1 or TRBD2 may be the D gene (5 bases each). The CDR3 totals 18 residues. V dropped 3 bases and J dropped 2 bases, with 21 bases sitting between them. Germline-derived CDR1 and CDR2 are MGHRA and YSYEKL. The CDR3, as DNA: TGCGCCAGCAGCCACCGCCTGGGGGAAAGAGGGTCCACAGATACGCAGTATTTT. Its translation: CASSHRLGERGSTDTQYF.

The chain combines TRBV27 with TRBJ1-2; 10 nucleotides match TRBD1. Trimming at V came to 2 bases and at J to 7 bases, leaving 7 bases not matched to a gene. The germline V gene has CDR1 MNHEY and CDR2 SMNVEV (reference sequence). The CDR3 is 15 amino acids. CDR3 protein: CASSLGQGQGTGYTF. The CDR3 DNA is TGTGCCAGCAGTTTAGGGCAGGGACAGGGGACTGGCTACACCTTC.

This chain connects TRBV20-1 to TRBJ1-1; tentative D call: TRBD1 (5 bases). This CDR3 comprises 10 residues. V lost 5 bases and J lost 11, with 12 bases in between. Germline CDR1 is DFQATT and CDR2 is SNEGSKA (reference sequence). CDR3 residues: CSAPGGGAFF. The CDR3 nucleotides are TGCAGTGCTCCGGGGGGAGGCGCTTTCTTT.

This clone was detected once. This chain uses TRBV27 with TRBJ2-7; 8 bases align to TRBD1. The CDR3 has 16 residues. Trimming took 3 bases from V and 1 from J; bases not matched to a gene: 8. In germline, CDR1 is MNHEY, CDR2 SMNVEV (reference sequence). CDR3 sequence reads: CASSFLAGGASYEQYF. Written as DNA, the CDR3 is TGTGCCAGCAGTTTCCTAGCAGGGGGCGCATCCTACGAGCAGTACTTC.

J is TRBJ2-2 and V is TRBV9; TRBD2 aligns across 10 bases. Germline V gene lookup returns CDR1 SGDLS and CDR2 YYNGEE. Unmatched junction bases numbered 7, after V lost 5 bases and J lost 3 bases. The CDR3 covers 16 residues. CDR3 protein: CASRGTSGMDTGELFF. The CDR3 coding sequence is TGTGCCAGCAGGGGAACTAGCGGGATGGACACCGGGGAGCTGTTTTTT.

This sequence joins TRBV11-2 and TRBJ2-3; D uncertain. The CDR3 covers 15 residues. Germline V gives CDR1 SGHAT, CDR2 FQNNGV. V was pared by 5 bases and J by 1 base, with 13 bases between. CDR3 DNA sequence: TGTGCCAGCAGCACCGGATTACACGGCACAGATACGCAGTATTTT. Translating it yields CASSTGLHGTDTQYF. The full variable domain, completed using reference TRBV11-2 and TRBJ2-3, is EAGVAQSPRYKIIEKRQSVAFWCNPISGHATLYWYQQILGQGPKLLIQFQNNGVVDDSQLPKDRFSAERLKGVDSTLKIQPAKLEDSAVYLCASSTGLHGTDTQYFGPGTRLTVL.

The CDR3 DNA is TGTGCCAGCAGGCCCTCGGGTGTTAATAATTCACCCCTCCACTTT. It codes for CASRPSGVNNSPLHF. V is TRBV14 and J is TRBJ1-6; D gene unclear. Germline V lookup: CDR1 SGHDN, CDR2 FVKESK. V gave up 6 bases and J gave up 5 bases, with 14 bases separating them. CDR3 length: 15 amino acids.

This clone has only a few counts. Other DNA sequences in the same sample also yield this CDR3. The chain links TRBV7-3 to TRBJ1-3; D gene ambiguous. Germline CDR1 reads SGHTA; CDR2 reads FQGTGA. V was clipped by 2 bases and J by 0 bases, with 8 bases between them. The CDR3 runs to 15 residues. The CDR3 is CASSLDGSSGNTIYF. In DNA form, the CDR3 reads TGTGCCAGCAGCTTAGACGGCAGCTCTGGAAACACCATATATTTT.

This chain connects TRBV4-1 to TRBJ2-7, with 7 bases fitting TRBD1. With V trimmed by 2 bases and J by 2 bases, 12 bases remained unmatched. Germline-derived CDR1 and CDR2 are MGHRA and YSYEKL. The CDR3 extends over 17 amino acids. The CDR3: CASSQLTGTVYPYEQYF. Here the CDR3 DNA reads TGCGCCAGCAGCCAACTCACTGGGACAGTTTACCCCTACGAGCAGTACTTC.

V usage is TRBV29-1 and J usage is TRBJ2-3; D might be TRBD2 (6 bases). V lost 2 bases, J lost 0 bases, and 9 bases lay in between. The CDR3 contains 14 residues. The germline gives CDR1 SQVTM, CDR2 ANQGSEA. CDR3 in amino acids: CSVEIAVSTDTQYF. DNA of the CDR3: TGCAGCGTTGAAATAGCGGTTAGCACAGATACGCAGTATTTT.

Only one count was recorded for this clone. Other DNA sequences within the sample encode an identical CDR3. The genes are TRBV6-1 and TRBJ2-7, with no clear D. In germline, CDR1 is MNHNS, CDR2 SASEGT. Deletions cut 2 bases from V and 3 bases from J, with 8 bases between. This CDR3 is built from 13 residues. CDR3 region: CASSERASYEQYF. The CDR3 bases are TGTGCCAGCAGTGAAAGGGCCAGCTACGAGCAGTACTTC.

The chain recombines TRBV13 with TRBJ2-3; perhaps TRBD1 as D (5 bases). V gave up 0 bases and J gave up 1 base, with 11 bases separating them. This CDR3 is built from 16 residues. Germline CDR1 and CDR2: PRHDT and FYEKMQ (reference sequence). CDR3 loop: CASSLGGGAGTDTQYF. The CDR3 DNA sequence: TGTGCCAGCAGCTTAGGCGGTGGGGCGGGCACAGATACGCAGTATTTT.

This clone was seen a handful of times. The chain uses TRBV19 and TRBJ1-1, with no clear D. Germline-derived CDR1 and CDR2 are LNHDA and SQIVND (reference sequence). This CDR3 contains 13 residues. Trimming stripped 1 base from V and 1 base from J, with 4 bases between. The CDR3 nucleotides read TGTGCCAGTAGTATAGGATGGAACACTGAAGCTTTCTTT. Amino acid sequence: CASSIGWNTEAFF.

This chain's CDR3 is CASSAALGTQYF. Here the CDR3 DNA reads TGTGCCAGCAGTGCCGCTCTGGGTACGCAGTATTTT. The chain has TRBV28 and TRBJ2-3; the D is unclear. The CDR3 runs to 12 residues. Germline CDR1 MDHEN, CDR2 SYDVKM. V lost 5 bases to trimming and J lost 8 bases, with 11 bases between them.

Points on this clone: The sample contains more than one DNA sequence encoding this CDR3. The genes are TRBV19 and TRBJ1-1; the D is unclear. CDR1 and CDR2 (germline): LNHDA, SQIVND (reference sequence). Trimming took 3 bases from V and 0 from J, leaving 5 bases between them. The length of the CDR3 is 13 residues. The DNA of the CDR3 is TGTGCCAGTAGTATTTTAATGAACACTGAAGCTTTCTTT. This encodes CASSILMNTEAFF.